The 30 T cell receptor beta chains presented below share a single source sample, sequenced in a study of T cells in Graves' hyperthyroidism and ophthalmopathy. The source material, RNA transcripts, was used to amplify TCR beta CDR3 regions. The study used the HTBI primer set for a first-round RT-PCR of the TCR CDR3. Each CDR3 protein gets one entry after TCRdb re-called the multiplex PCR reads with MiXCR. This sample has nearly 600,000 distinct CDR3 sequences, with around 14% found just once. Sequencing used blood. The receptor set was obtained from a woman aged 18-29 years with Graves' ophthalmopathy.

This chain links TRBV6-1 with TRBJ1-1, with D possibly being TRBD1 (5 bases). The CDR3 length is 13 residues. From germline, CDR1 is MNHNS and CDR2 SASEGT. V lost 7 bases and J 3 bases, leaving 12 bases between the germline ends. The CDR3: CASTPGYYTEAFF. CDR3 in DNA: TGTGCCAGCACCCCAGGGTACTACACTGAAGCTTTCTTT.

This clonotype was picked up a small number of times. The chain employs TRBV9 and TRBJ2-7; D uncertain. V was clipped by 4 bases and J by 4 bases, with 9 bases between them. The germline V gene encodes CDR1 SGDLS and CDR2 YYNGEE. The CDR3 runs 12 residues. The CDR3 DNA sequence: TGTGCCAGCAGCACACATGCTTACGAGCAGTACTTC. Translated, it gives CASSTHAYEQYF. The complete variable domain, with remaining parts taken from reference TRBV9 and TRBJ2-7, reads DSGVTQTPKHLITATGQRVTLRCSPRSGDLSVYWYQQSLDQGLQFLIQYYNGEERAKGNILERFSAQQFPDLHSELNLSSLELGDSALYFCASSTHAYEQYFGPGTRLTVT.

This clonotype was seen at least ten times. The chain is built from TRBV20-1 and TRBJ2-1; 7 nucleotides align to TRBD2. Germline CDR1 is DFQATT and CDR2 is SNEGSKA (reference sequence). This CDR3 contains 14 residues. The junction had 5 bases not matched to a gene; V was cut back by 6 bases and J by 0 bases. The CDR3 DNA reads TGCAGTGCCGGTGCTAGCGGCTCCTACAATGAGCAGTTCTTC. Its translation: CSAGASGSYNEQFF.

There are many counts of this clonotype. The CDR3 DNA reads TGTGCCAGCGGGGGGGGGAACTCCTACGAGCAGTACTTC. Amino acids: CASGGGNSYEQYF. V and J are TRBV28 and TRBJ2-7, with TRBD2 matching 7 bases. Germline V lookup: CDR1 MDHEN, CDR2 SYDVKM. Trimming cost V 8 bases and J 0 bases; bases outside gene matches: 4. The CDR3 consists of 13 residues.

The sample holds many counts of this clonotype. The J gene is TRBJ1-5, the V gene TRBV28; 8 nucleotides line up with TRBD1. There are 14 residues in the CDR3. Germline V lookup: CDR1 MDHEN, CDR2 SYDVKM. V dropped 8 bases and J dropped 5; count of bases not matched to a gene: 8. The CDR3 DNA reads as TGTGCCAGCCTCACAGGGGGTAAGGATCAGCCCCAGCATTTT. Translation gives CASLTGGKDQPQHF.

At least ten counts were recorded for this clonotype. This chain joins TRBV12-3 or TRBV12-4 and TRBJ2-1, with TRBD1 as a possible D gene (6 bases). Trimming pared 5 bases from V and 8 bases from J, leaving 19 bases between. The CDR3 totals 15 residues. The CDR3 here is CASSTGNRVLHEQFF. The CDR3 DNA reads TGTGCCAGCAGTACCGGTAACAGGGTGCTTCATGAGCAGTTCTTC.

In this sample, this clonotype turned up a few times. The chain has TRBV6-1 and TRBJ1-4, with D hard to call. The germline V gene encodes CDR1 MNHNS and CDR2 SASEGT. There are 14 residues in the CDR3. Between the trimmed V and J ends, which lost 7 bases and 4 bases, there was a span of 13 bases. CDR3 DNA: TGTGCCAGCATCGGGCACGGAGTTAATGAAAAACTGTTTTTT. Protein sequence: CASIGHGVNEKLFF.

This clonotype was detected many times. The CDR3 coding sequence is TGCAGTGCTAGAAGACAGTACCAAGAGACCCAGTACTTC. Protein: CSARRQYQETQYF. V is TRBV20-1 and J is TRBJ2-5; tentatively, D is TRBD1 (5 bases). Germline assignment: CDR1 DFQATT and CDR2 SNEGSKA (reference sequence). The CDR3 extends over 13 amino acids. V lost 2 bases and J 0 bases, leaving 7 bases between the germline ends.

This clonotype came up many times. CDR3 region: CASSPTGLAAYEQYF. The DNA of the CDR3 is TGTGCCAGCAGCCCGACGGGACTAGCGGCCTACGAGCAGTACTTC. This chain joins TRBV7-3 and TRBJ2-7, with 11 bases lining up with TRBD2. The CDR3 extends over 15 amino acids. V lost 5 bases, J lost 2 bases, and 5 bases stayed unmatched. Germline CDR1 and CDR2: SGHTA and FQGTGA.

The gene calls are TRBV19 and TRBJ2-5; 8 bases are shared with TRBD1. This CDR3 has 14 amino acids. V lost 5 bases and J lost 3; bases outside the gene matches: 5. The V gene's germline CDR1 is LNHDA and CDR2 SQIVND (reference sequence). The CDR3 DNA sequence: TGTGCCAGTAGTGCTCCGGACAGGGAAGAGACCCAGTACTTC. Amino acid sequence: CASSAPDREETQYF.

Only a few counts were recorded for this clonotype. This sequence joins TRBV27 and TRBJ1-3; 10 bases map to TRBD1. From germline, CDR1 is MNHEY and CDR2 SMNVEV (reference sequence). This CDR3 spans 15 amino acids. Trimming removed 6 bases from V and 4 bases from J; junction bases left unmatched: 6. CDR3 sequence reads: CASRPGQGKGNTIYF. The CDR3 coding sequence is TGTGCCAGCAGACCGGGACAGGGGAAGGGAAACACCATATATTTT.

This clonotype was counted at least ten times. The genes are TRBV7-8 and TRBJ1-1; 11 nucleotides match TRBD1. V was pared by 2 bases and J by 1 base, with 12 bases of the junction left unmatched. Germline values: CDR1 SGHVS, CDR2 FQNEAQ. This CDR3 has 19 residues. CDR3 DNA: TGTGCCAGCAGCTTATTTCGATGGGACAGGGGGAACTCGAACACTGAAGCTTTCTTT. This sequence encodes CASSLFRWDRGNSNTEAFF. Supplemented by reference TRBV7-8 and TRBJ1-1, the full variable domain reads GAGVSQSPRYKVAKRGQDVALRCDPISGHVSLFWYQQALGQGPEFLTYFQNEAQLDKSGLPSDRFFAERPEGSVSTLKIQRTQQEDSAVYLCASSLFRWDRGNSNTEAFFGQGTRLTVV.

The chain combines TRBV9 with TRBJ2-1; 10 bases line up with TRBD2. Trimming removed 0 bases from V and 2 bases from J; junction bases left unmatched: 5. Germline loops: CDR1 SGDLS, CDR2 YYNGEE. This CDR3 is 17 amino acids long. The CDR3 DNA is TGTGCCAGCAGCGTAGCAATAGCGGGAGGTACCTACAATGAGCAGTTCTTC. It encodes CASSVAIAGGTYNEQFF.

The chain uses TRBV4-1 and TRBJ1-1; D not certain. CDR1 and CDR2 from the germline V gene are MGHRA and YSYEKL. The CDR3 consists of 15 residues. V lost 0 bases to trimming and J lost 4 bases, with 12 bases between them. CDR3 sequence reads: CASSQDGMYGTEAFF. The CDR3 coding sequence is TGCGCCAGCAGCCAAGATGGTATGTACGGCACTGAAGCTTTCTTT.

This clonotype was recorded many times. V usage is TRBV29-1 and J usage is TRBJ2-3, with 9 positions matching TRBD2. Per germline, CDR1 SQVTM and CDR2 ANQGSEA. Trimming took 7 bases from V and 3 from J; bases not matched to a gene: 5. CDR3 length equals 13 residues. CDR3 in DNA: TGCAGCGCTAGCGGGATCCATACAGATACGCAGTATTTT. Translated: CSASGIHTDTQYF.

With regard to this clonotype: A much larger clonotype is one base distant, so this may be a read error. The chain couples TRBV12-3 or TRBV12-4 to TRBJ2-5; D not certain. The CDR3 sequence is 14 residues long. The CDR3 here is CAGSLGSDPVVEYF. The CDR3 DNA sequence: TGTGCCGGCAGTTTAGGTTCGGACCCTGTGGTGGAGTACTTC.

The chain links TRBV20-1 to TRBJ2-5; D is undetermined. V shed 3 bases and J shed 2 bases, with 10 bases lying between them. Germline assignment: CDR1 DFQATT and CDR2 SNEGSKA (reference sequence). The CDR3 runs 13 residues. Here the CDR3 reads CSARARWQETQYF. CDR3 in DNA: TGCAGTGCTAGGGCTAGATGGCAAGAGACCCAGTACTTC.

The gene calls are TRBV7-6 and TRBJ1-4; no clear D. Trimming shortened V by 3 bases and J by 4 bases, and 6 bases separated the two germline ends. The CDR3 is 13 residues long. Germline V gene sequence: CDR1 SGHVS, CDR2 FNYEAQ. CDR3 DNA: TGTGCCAGCAGCTTGGAGGATAATGAAAAACTGTTTTTT. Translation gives CASSLEDNEKLFF.

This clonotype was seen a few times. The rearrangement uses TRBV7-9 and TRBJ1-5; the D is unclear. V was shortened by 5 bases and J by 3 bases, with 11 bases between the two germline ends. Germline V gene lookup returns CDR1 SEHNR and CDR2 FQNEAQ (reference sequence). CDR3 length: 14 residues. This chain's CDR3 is CASSRPRYNQPQHF. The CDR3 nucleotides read TGTGCCAGCAGCAGACCAAGATACAATCAGCCCCAGCATTTT.

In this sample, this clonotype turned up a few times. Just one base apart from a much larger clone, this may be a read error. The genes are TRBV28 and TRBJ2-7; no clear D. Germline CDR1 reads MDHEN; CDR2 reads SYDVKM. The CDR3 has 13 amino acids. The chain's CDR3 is CASNLAGAGEQYF. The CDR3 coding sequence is TGTGCCAGCAATTTAGCAGGAGCCGGCGAGCAGTACTTC.

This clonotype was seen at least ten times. CDR3 DNA sequence: TGTGCCAGCAGCCTGAACACAGGGTGGGAAAAACTGTTTTTT. This translates into CASSLNTGWEKLFF. This chain uses TRBV12-3 or TRBV12-4 with TRBJ1-4; possibly TRBD1 for D (6 bases). With 6 bases removed from V and 8 bases from J, the gap between germline ends came to 16 bases. There are 14 residues in the CDR3.

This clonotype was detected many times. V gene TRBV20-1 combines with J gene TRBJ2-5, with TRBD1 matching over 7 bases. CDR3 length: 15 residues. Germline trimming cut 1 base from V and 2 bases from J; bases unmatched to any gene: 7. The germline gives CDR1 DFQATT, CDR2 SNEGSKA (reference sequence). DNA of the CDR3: TGCAGTGCTAGAGGAGGGGGCCCAAGACAAGAGACCCAGTACTTC. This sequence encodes CSARGGGPRQETQYF.

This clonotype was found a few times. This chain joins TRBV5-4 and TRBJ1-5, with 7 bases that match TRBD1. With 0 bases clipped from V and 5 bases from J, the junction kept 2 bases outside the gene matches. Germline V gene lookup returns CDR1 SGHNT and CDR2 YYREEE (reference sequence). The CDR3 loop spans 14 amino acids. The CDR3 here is CASSLEGAHQPQHF. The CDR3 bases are TGTGCCAGCAGCTTGGAGGGGGCCCATCAGCCCCAGCATTTT.

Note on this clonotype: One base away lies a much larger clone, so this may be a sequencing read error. CDR3 in amino acids: CASSSGGMSIQYF. The CDR3 DNA sequence: TGTGCCAGCAGCTCGGGCGGGATGAGCATTCAGTACTTC. The chain carries TRBV2 and TRBJ2-4, with D possibly being TRBD2 (6 bases). Germline values: CDR1 SNHLY, CDR2 FYNNEI. The V and J ends lost 6 bases and 9 bases respectively, with 15 bases between them. This CDR3 is 13 amino acids long.

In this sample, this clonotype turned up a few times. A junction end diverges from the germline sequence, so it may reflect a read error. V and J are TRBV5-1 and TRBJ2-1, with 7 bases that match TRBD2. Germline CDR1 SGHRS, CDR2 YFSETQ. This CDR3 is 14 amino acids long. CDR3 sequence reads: CASSPQGGNNEQFF. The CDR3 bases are TGTGCCAGCAGCCCCCAGGGAGGGAACAATGAGCAGTTCTTC.

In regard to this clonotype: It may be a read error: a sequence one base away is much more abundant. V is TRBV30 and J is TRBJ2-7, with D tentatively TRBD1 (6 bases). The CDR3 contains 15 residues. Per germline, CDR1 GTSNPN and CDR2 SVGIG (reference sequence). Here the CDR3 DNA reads TGTGCCTGGAGTGGCAGCTCGGACAGCTCCTACGGGCAGTACTTC. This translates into CAWSGSSDSSYGQYF.

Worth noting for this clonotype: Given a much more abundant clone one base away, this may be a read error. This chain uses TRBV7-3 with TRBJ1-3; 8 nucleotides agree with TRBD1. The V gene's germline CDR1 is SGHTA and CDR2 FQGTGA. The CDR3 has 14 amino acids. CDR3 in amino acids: CASSLAQGGNTVYF. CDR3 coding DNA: TGTGCCAGCAGCTTAGCACAGGGGGGAAACACCGTATATTTT.

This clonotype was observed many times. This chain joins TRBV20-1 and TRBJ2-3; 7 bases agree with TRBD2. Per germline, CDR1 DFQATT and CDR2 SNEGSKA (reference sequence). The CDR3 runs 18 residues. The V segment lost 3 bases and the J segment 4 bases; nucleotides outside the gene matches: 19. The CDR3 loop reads CSASGIPGATGGADTQYF. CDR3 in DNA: TGCAGTGCTAGTGGAATTCCGGGCGCGACGGGAGGTGCAGATACGCAGTATTTT.

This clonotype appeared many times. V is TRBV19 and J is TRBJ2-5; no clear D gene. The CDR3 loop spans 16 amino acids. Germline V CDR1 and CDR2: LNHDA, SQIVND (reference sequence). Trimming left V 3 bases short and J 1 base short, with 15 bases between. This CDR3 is CASSIGARWPQETQYF. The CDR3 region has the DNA TGTGCCAGTAGTATTGGAGCGAGATGGCCCCAAGAGACCCAGTACTTC.

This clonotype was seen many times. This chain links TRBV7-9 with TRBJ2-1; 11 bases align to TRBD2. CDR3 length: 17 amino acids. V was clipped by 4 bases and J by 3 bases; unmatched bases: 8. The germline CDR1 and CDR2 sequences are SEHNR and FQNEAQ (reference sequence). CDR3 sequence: CASSSTSGSKSYNEQFF. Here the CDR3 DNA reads TGTGCCAGCAGCTCCACTAGCGGGAGCAAAAGCTACAATGAGCAGTTCTTC.